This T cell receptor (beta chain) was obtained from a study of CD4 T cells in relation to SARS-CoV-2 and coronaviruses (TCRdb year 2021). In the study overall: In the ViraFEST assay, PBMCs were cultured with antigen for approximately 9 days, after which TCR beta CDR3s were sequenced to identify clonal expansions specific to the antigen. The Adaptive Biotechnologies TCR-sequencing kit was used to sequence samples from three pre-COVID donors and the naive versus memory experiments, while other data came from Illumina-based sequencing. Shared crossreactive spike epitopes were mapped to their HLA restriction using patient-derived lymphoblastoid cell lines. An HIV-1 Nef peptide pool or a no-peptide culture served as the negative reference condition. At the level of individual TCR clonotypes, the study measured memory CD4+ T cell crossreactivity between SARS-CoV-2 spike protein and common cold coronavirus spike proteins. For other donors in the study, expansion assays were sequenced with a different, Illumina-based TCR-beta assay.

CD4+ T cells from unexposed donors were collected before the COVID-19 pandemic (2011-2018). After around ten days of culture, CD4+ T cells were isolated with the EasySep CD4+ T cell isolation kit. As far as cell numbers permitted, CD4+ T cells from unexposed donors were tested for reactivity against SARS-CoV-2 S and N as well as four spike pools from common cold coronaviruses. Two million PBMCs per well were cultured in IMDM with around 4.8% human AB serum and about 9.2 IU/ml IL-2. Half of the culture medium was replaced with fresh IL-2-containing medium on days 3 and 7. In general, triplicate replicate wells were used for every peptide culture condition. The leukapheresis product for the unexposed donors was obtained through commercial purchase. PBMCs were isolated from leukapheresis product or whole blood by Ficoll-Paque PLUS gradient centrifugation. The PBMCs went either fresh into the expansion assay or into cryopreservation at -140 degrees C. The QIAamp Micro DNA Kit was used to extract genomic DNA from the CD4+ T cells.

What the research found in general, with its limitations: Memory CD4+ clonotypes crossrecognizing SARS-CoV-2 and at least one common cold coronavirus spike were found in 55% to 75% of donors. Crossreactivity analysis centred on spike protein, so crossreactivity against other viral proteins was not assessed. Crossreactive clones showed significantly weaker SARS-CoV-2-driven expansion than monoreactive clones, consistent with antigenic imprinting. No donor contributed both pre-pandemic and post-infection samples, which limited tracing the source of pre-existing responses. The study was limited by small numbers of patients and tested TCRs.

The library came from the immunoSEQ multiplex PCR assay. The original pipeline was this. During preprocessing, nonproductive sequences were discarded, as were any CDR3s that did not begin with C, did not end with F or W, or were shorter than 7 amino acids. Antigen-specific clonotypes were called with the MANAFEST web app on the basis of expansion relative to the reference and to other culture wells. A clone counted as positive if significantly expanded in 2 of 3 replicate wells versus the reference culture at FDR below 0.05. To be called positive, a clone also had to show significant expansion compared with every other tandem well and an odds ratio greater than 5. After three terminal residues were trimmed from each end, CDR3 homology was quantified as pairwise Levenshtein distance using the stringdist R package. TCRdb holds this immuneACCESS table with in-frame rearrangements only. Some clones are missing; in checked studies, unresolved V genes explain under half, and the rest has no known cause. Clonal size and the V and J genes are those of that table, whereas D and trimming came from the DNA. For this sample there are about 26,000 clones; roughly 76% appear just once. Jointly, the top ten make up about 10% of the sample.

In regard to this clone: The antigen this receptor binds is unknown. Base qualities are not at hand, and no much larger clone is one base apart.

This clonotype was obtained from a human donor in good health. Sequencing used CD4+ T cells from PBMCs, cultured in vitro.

The CDR3 protein sequence reads: CASSYSIWRKAFF. In nucleotide form, the sequence is TGTGCCAGCAGTTACTCGATTTGGAGGAAAGCTTTCTTT. The chain couples TRBV6-2 or TRBV6-3 to TRBJ1-1, with the identity of the D gene unclear. The V and J ends are trimmed by 0 bases and 9 bases, leaving 11 bases between them. Reading from cysteine to phenylalanine, the CDR3 counts 13 amino acids. Only the CDR3 portion is preserved as DNA: 39 bases, with reading frame beginning at the first base. Sequences MNHEY (CDR1) and SVGEGT (CDR2) are obtained from the germline V gene.